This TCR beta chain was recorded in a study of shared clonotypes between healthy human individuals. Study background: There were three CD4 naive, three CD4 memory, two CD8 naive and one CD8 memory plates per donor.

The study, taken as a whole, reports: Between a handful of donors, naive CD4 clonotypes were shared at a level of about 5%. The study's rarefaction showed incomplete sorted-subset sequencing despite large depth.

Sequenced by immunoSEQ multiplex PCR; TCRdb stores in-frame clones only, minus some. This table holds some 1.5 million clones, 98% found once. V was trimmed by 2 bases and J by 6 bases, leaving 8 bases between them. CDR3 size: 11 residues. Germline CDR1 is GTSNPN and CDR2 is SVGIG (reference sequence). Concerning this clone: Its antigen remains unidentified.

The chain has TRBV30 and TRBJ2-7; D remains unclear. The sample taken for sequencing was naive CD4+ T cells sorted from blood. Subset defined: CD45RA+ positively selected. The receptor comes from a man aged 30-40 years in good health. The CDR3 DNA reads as TGTGCCTGGAGTCTCACGCTCGAGCAGTACTTC. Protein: CAWSLTLEQYF.